The source of this TCR beta chain is a study of blood T cell repertoires in COVID-19. Study-level background: Sites in the United States, Italy and Spain provided acute and convalescent COVID-19 samples. Sources were T cells, B-cell-depleted T cells, or PBMCs; the material itself was cDNA or gDNA.

How the authors handled the data: From reference gene primer amplification, estimates of nucleated cell counts were derived. Sequenced by immunoSEQ multiplex PCR; TCRdb stores in-frame clones only, minus some. V and J calls plus clone size are reproduced from that table; the DNA served to infer D and trimming. The sample has around 68,000 clones, around 80% seen once. This clone was counted once. The V and J ends lost 3 bases and 2 bases respectively, with 20 bases between them. The CDR3 runs 17 residues. Germline loops: CDR1 SGDLS, CDR2 YYNGEE. The sequence derives from a human donor in a cohort sampled during active COVID-19. Sequenced: peripheral blood. The rearrangement joins TRBV9 to TRBJ2-5; TRBD2 is a possible D gene (6 bases). In nucleotides, the CDR3 is TGTGCCAGCAGCGAGGGGAAGCGGAGCGGGTTTCAAGAGACCCAGTACTTC. It encodes CASSEGKRSGFQETQYF.